Presented here are 2 T cell receptor beta chains from one specimen sequenced in a study of read filtering for tumor transcriptome and immune sequencing. This library used around 0.4 ug RNA and molecular barcoded adaptors spanning alpha/delta and beta/gamma chains. TCRdb processed the reads anew with MiXCR; each CDR3 protein has one entry. The repertoire holds tens of thousands of distinct CDR3 sequences, with approximately 17% as singletons. Material for sequencing was a population of CD138-negative cells sorted from bone marrow. Receptors originate from a donor at least 40 years old with multiple myeloma.

Details on this clonotype: The junction shows a germline mismatch at one end, possibly a read error. The chain is built from TRBV29-1 and TRBJ1-5; possibly TRBD1 for D (5 bases). The CDR3 length is 13 residues. CDR1 is SQVTM and CDR2 is ANQGSEA in the germline V gene. The CDR3 protein is CIVRGGLNQPQHF. In DNA form, the CDR3 reads TGCATCGTTAGGGGCGGACTAAATCAGCCCCAGCATTTT.

This clonotype was found many times. The V gene is TRBV7-2, the J gene TRBJ2-7, with D possibly matching TRBD2 (6 bases). The CDR3 consists of 13 residues. Germline V gene sequence: CDR1 SGHTA, CDR2 FQGNSA. The V gene lost 5 bases and the J gene lost 8 bases, with 16 bases spanning the gap. The CDR3 here is CASSPTRGGKQYF. The CDR3 DNA reads as TGTGCCAGCAGCCCCACGCGCGGAGGGAAGCAGTACTTC.